This T cell receptor beta chain was obtained from a study of blood T cell repertoires in COVID-19. Study-level information: The United States, Italy and Spain provided the acute and convalescent COVID-19 samples. T cells, B-cell-depleted T cells, or PBMCs provided the cDNA or gDNA that served as material.

Germline CDR1 is LGHNT and CDR2 is FRNRAP. This CDR3 spans 16 amino acids. Trimming took off 0 bases at V and 8 bases at J, with 16 bases between the two ends. Under the authors' procedure: Reference gene primer amplification yielded estimated nucleated cell counts. Libraries were prepared by immunoSEQ multiplex PCR; TCRdb keeps only in-frame clonotypes and omits some of them. V and J calls plus clone size are reproduced from that table; the DNA served to infer D and trimming. The sample records approximately 54,000 clones, 90% to 95% being singletons. Sequenced sample: peripheral blood. The gene calls are TRBV12-5 and TRBJ1-4; a possible D gene is TRBD1 (5 bases). The TCR sequence derives from a middle-aged man with acute or convalescent COVID-19. The CDR3 sequence: CASGLVLATDIEKLFF. The DNA for the CDR3 is TGTGCTAGTGGTTTGGTACTGGCGACAGACATCGAAAAACTGTTTTTT. Full variable domain (outside the CDR3, taken from reference TRBV12-5 and TRBJ1-4): DARVTQTPRHKVTEMGQEVTMRCQPILGHNTVFWYRQTMMQGLELLAYFRNRAPLDDSGMPKDRFSAEMPDATLATLKIQPSEPRDSAVYFCASGLVLATDIEKLFFGSGTQLSVL.